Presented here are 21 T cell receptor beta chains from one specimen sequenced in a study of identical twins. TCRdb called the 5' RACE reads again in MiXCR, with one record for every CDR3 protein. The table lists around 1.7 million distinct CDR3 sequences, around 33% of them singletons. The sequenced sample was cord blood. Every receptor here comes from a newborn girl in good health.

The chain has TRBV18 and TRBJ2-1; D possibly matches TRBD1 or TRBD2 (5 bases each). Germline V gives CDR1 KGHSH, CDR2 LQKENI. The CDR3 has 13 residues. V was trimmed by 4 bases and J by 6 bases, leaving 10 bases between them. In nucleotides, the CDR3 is TGTGCCAGCTCACTTGGGACGCCCAATGAGCAGTTCTTC. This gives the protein CASSLGTPNEQFF.

The CDR3 region has the DNA TGCGCCAGCAGCCAACTCCTCGGCCTTGATGGCTACACCTTC. Protein: CASSQLLGLDGYTF. The chain couples TRBV4-1 to TRBJ1-2; D not certain. Trimming took 2 bases from V and 6 from J, leaving 13 bases between them. There are 14 residues in the CDR3. Germline CDR1 reads MGHRA; CDR2 reads YSYEKL.

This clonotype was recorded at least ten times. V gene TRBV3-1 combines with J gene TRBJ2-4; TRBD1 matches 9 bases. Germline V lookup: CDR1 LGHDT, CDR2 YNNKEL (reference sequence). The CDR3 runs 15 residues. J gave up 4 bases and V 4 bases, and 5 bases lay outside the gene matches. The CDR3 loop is CASSRSGTGKNIQYF. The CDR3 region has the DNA TGTGCCAGCAGCCGCTCCGGGACAGGGAAAAACATTCAGTACTTC.

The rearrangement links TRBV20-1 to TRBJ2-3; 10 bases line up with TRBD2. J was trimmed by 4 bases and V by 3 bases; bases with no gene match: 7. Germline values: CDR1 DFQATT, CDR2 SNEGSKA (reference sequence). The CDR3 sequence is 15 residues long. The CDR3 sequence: CSASPLAGRADTQYF. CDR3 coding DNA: TGCAGTGCTAGCCCACTAGCGGGGCGCGCAGATACGCAGTATTTT.

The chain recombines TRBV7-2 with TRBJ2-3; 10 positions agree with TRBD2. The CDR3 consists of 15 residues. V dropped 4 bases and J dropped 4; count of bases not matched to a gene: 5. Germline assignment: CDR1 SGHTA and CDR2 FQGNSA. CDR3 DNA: TGTGCCAGCAGCTCTCAAGCGGGAGGGGCAGATACGCAGTATTTT. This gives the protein CASSSQAGGADTQYF. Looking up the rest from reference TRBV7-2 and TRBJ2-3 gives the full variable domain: GAGVSQSPSNKVTEKGKDVELRCDPISGHTALYWYRQSLGQGLEFLIYFQGNSAPDKSGLPSDRFSAERTGGSVSTLTIQRTQQEDSAVYLCASSSQAGGADTQYFGPGTRLTVL.

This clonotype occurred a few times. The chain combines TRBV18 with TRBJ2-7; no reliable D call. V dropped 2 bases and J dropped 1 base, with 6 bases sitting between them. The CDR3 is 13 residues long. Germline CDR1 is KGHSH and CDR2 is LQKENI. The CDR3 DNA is TGTGCCAGCTCACCATTGTGGTCCTACGAGCAGTACTTC. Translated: CASSPLWSYEQYF.

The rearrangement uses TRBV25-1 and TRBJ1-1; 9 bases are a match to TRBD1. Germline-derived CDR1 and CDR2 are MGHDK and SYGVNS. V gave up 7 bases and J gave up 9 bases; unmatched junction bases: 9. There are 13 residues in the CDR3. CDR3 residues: CASIPGQGRKAFF. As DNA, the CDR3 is TGTGCCAGCATTCCGGGACAGGGTAGGAAAGCTTTCTTT.

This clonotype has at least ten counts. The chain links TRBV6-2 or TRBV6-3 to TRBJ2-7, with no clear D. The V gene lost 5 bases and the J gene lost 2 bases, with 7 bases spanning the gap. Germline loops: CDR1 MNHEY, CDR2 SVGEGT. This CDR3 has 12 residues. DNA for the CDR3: TGTGCCAGCAGTCACACCCCCTACGAGCAGTACTTC. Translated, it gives CASSHTPYEQYF.

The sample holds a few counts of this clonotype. CDR3 amino acids: CASSQEQGNTEAFF. CDR3 bases: TGTGCCAGCAGCCAGGAACAGGGGAACACTGAAGCTTTCTTT. The rearrangement links TRBV3-1 to TRBJ1-1; possible D gene TRBD1, 6 bases. Germline V CDR1 and CDR2: LGHDT, YNNKEL (reference sequence). The CDR3 runs 14 residues. Between the trimmed V and J ends, which lost 3 bases and 1 base, there was a span of 9 bases.

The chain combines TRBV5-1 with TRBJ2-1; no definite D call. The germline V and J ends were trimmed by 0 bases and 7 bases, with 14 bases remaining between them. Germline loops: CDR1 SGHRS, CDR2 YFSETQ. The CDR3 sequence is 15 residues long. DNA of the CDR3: TGCGCCAGCAGCTTGGACGTCCGCGCGGTAAATGAGCAGTTCTTC. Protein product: CASSLDVRAVNEQFF. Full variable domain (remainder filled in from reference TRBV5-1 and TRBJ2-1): KAGVTQTPRYLIKTRGQQVTLSCSPISGHRSVSWYQQTPGQGLQFLFEYFSETQRNKGNFPGRFSGRQFSNSRSEMNVSTLELGDSALYLCASSLDVRAVNEQFFGPGTRLTVL.

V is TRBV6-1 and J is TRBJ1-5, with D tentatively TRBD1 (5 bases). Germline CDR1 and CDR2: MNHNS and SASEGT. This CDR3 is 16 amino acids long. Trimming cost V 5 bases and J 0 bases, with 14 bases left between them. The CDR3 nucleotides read TGTGCCAGCAGTCGCAGGGTCCTATATAGCAATCAGCCCCAGCATTTT. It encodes CASSRRVLYSNQPQHF.

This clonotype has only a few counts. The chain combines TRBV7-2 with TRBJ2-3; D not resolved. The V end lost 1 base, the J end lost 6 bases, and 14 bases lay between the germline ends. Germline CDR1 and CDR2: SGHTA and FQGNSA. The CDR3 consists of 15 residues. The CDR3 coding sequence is TGTGCCAGCAGCTTAGGAGGCTGGCTATCCGATACGCAGTATTTT. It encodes CASSLGGWLSDTQYF.

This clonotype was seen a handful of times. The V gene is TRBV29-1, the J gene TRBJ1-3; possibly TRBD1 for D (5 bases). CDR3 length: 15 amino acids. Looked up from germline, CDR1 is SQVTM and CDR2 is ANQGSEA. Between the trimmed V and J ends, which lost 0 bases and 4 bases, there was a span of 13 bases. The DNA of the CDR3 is TGCAGCGTTGAAGATCTTCGGGGGAGAGGAAACACCATATATTTT. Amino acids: CSVEDLRGRGNTIYF.

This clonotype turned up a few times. CDR3 in amino acids: CASRAGQFNEKLFF. The DNA of the CDR3 is TGTGCCAGCAGAGCGGGACAGTTTAATGAAAAACTGTTTTTT. The rearrangement joins TRBV27 to TRBJ1-4; the match to TRBD1 covers 7 bases. Unmatched junction bases numbered 5, after V lost 6 bases and J lost 4 bases. The CDR3 has 14 amino acids. Germline V gene data show CDR1 as MNHEY and CDR2 as SMNVEV (reference sequence).

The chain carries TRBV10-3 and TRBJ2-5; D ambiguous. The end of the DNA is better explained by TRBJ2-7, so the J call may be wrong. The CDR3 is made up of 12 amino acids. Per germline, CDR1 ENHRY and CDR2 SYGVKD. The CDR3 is CAISESLYEQYF. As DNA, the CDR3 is TGTGCCATCAGTGAGTCGCTCTACGAGCAGTACTTC.

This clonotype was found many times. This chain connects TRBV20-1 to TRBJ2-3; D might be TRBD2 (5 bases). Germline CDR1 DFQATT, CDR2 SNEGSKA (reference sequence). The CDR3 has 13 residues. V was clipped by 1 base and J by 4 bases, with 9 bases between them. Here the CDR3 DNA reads TGCAGTGCTAGAGGACCGCGGGCAGATACGCAGTATTTT. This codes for CSARGPRADTQYF.

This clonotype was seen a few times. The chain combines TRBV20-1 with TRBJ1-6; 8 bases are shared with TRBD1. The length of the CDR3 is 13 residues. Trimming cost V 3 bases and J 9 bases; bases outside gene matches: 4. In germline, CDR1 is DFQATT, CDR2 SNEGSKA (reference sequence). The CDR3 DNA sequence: TGCAGTGCTAGTGCAGGGGGCGTTTCACCCCTCCACTTT. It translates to CSASAGGVSPLHF.

This chain's CDR3 is CASSPMTGANTEAFF. In DNA, the CDR3 is TGTGCCAGCAGTCCAATGACAGGGGCGAACACTGAAGCTTTCTTT. The gene calls are TRBV12-3 or TRBV12-4 and TRBJ1-1; TRBD1 matches at 8 bases. V lost 5 bases to trimming and J lost 1 base; unmatched junction nucleotides: 6. The CDR3 has 15 amino acids.

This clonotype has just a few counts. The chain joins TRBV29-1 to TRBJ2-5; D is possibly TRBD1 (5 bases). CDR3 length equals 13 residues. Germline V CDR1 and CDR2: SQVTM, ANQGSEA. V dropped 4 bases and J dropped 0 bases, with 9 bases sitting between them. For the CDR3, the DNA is TGCAGCGTTGCAGCAGGGTACCAAGAGACCCAGTACTTC. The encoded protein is CSVAAGYQETQYF.

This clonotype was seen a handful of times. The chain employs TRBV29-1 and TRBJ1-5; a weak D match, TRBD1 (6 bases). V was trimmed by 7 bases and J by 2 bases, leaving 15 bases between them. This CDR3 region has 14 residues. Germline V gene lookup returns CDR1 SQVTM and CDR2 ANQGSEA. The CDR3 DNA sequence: TGCAGCGGGGCTGCACAGGGTTGCAATCAGCCCCAGCATTTT. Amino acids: CSGAAQGCNQPQHF.

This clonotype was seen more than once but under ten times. The CDR3 DNA is TGCAGTGCTAGTTGGACTAGCGGGCAAGAGACCCAGTACTTC. Its translation: CSASWTSGQETQYF. The chain employs TRBV20-1 and TRBJ2-5; 11 nucleotides line up with TRBD2. This CDR3 contains 14 residues. V was clipped by 3 bases and J by 2 bases; unmatched bases: 2. Germline V gives CDR1 DFQATT, CDR2 SNEGSKA (reference sequence).